The rows below give T cell receptor beta chains drawn from one sample of a study of blood T cell repertoires in COVID-19. Using immunoSEQ multiplex PCR, the repertoire was profiled, and TCRdb retains in-frame clones only, with some absent. The table has roughly 35,000 clones, roughly 85% seen once. The sample was peripheral blood. The receptor set was obtained from a human donor with acute or convalescent COVID-19. The donor label of this sample is uncertain. CDR3s include the opening cysteine and the closing phenylalanine or tryptophan. D genes are given only for firm matches. Clone sizes are given selectively: once, few, many, or a class where the clone is expanded.

TRBV7-2	TRBJ1-1	-	-	TGTGCCAGCAGCGGTCGTCCAGGGTTGAACACTGAAGCTTTCTTT	CASSGRPGLNTEAFF
TRBV14	TRBJ1-2	-	-	TGTGCCAGCAGCCAAGGGTATAGTGAGGCCCGGGGCTACACCTTC	CASSQGYSEARGYTF
TRBV7-6	TRBJ1-2	-	-	TGTGCCAGCAGCTTAGCAGAACCCGGTAACTATGGCTACACCTTC	CASSLAEPGNYGYTF
TRBV7-8	TRBJ2-7	-	-	TGTGCCAGCAGTAACAGGGTCGGCGAGCAGTACTTC	CASSNRVGEQYF
TRBV5-1	TRBJ1-3	-	-	TGCGCCAGCAGCTCTAGGCCAGAAGGCCGTGGAAACACCATATATTTT	CASSSRPEGRGNTIYF
TRBV30	TRBJ2-7	TRBD2	once	TGTGCCTGGGCCGGGACTAGCTTGGCGCAGTACTTC	CAWAGTSLAQYF
TRBV4-2	TRBJ1-6	-	-	TGTGCCAGCAGCCCCGACAACCTTTCACCCCTCCACTTT	CASSPDNLSPLHF
TRBV10-3	TRBJ2-5	TRBD2	once	TGTGCCATCAGCCCGAGCGGGGGCCAAGAGACCCAGTACTTC	CAISPSGGQETQYF
TRBV30	TRBJ2-7	-	-	TGTGCCTGGAGCGCAGGACAGCTTATAGCCTACGAGCAGTACTTC	CAWSAGQLIAYEQYF
TRBV18	TRBJ1-4	TRBD1	-	TGTGCCAGCTCACTAACCCCGCAGGGGGCAACTAATGAAAAACTGTTTTTT	CASSLTPQGATNEKLFF
TRBV19	TRBJ2-2	TRBD2	-	TGTGCCAGTAGCAACCGGGGACTAACCACCGGGGAGCTGTTTTTT	CASSNRGLTTGELFF
TRBV7-2	TRBJ2-7	TRBD2	-	TGTGCCAGCAGCACGACACCTTTAGCGGGGGGATACGAGCAGTACTTC	CASSTTPLAGGYEQYF
TRBV9	TRBJ1-1	-	-	TGTGCCAGCAGCGTAGATCCGGTAGGGGCCGAAGCTTTCTTT	CASSVDPVGAEAFF
TRBV28	TRBJ1-2	-	-	TGTGCCAGCAGTTTATTGAATTGGGCAGGCGATGGCTACACCTTC	CASSLLNWAGDGYTF
TRBV2	TRBJ1-2	TRBD1	-	TGTGCCAGCCCAACGCTGACAGGGGTTAACTATGGCTACACCTTC	CASPTLTGVNYGYTF
TRBV19	TRBJ1-4	TRBD1	-	TGTGCCAGTAGTTTCGACAGGGTTACTAATGAAAAACTGTTTTTT	CASSFDRVTNEKLFF
TRBV9	TRBJ1-5	-	-	TGTGCCAGCAGCGTAGCTGGGGCCGACAGGCAGCCCCAGCATTTT	CASSVAGADRQPQHF
TRBV7-2	TRBJ1-1	-	-	TGTGCCAGCAGCTCCTACACTGAAGCTTTCTTT	CASSSYTEAFF
TRBV28	TRBJ1-5	-	-	TGTGCCAGCAGTCCCTCTCAGGGAATAGGTCAGCCCCAGCATTTT	CASSPSQGIGQPQHF
TRBV5-4	TRBJ2-3	TRBD1	-	TGTGCCAGCAGTACAGGGGGCGCGGGCACAGATACGCAGTATTTT	CASSTGGAGTDTQYF
TRBV11-3	TRBJ2-1	TRBD1	once	TGTGCCAGCAGCCGGACAGGAAATGAGCAGTTCTTC	CASSRTGNEQFF
TRBV5-1	TRBJ1-1	-	-	TGCGCCAGCAGAAAGGACGGACTGGTCACTGAAGCTTTCTTT	CASRKDGLVTEAFF
TRBV7-2	TRBJ2-1	TRBD2	-	TGTGCCAGCAGCTTAGTGTATACGGCTAGCGGGAACAATGAGCAGTTCTTC	CASSLVYTASGNNEQFF
TRBV11-2	TRBJ1-4	TRBD1	-	TGTGCCAGCAGCTCTCGGACAGGAGGGGGACTGTTTTTT	CASSSRTGGGLFF
TRBV18	TRBJ1-2	TRBD1	once	TGTGCCAGCTCACCAGGACAGGGGGGCTATGGCTACACCTTC	CASSPGQGGYGYTF
TRBV10-2	TRBJ2-7	TRBD1	-	TGCGCCAGCCGAGGACAGGGGATCTACGAGCAGTACTTC	CASRGQGIYEQYF
TRBV7-2	TRBJ1-6	TRBD1	few	TGTGCCAGCAGCTCCGGACAGGGGGACGTATCACCCCTCCACTTT	CASSSGQGDVSPLHF
TRBV6-5	TRBJ2-7	TRBD1	-	TGTGCCAGCAGACCGGACAGGGTCAGCGAGCAGTACTTC	CASRPDRVSEQYF
TRBV7-2	TRBJ2-2	-	-	TGTGCCAGCAGCGCGAAAGGGGTAACCGGGGAGCTGTTTTTT	CASSAKGVTGELFF
TRBV7-2	TRBJ2-1	-	-	TGTGCCAGCAGCTTAGAGGGCAGGGACACCTACGGTGAGCAGTTCTTC	CASSLEGRDTYGEQFF
TRBV30	TRBJ2-7	-	-	TGTGCCTGGAGTGTAACTTACGAGCAGTACTTC	CAWSVTYEQYF
TRBV7-9	TRBJ1-6	-	-	TGTGCCAGCAGCCCCAATTCCTATAATTCACCCCTCCACTTT	CASSPNSYNSPLHF